This T cell receptor (beta chain) was identified during a study of shared clonotypes between healthy human individuals. This CDR3 has 16 residues. CDR1 is MGHRA and CDR2 is YSYEKL in the germline V gene. V shed 2 bases and J shed 4 bases, with 16 bases lying between them. Researchers sequenced unsorted PBMC DNA using ten immunoSEQ deep assay plates. Source study methods: Filtering differed, since immunoSEQ gave only junction sequences and no quality scores. TCRdb keeps only in-frame clones here, not all; method: immunoSEQ multiplex PCR. The V and J calls and clone size come from that table; D and trimming were worked out from the DNA. The sample has fewer than 650,000 clones; roughly 72% are singletons. There were only Caucasian adults among the donors, and all lived in Nashville, Tennessee. Genomic DNA for unsorted samples was obtained from about 90 million PBMCs.

The sequencing input was PBMCs. This TCR was sampled from a woman aged 40 to 50 in good health. Some clones in this sample may be carry-over from other donors' samples. The chain carries TRBV4-1 and TRBJ2-3, with D perhaps TRBD1 (6 bases). The CDR3 sequence is CASSQIQGIPADTQYF. The DNA of the CDR3 is TGCGCCAGCAGCCAAATCCAGGGGATTCCGGCAGATACGCAGTATTTT.